This entry describes one T cell receptor beta chain. The antigen is not known. This entry belongs to a study of cytomegalovirus exposure and HLA in healthy donors. Notes on the study in general: Further analysis was carried out later, and it showed several of the most significant clusters appearing linked to common viral pathogens.

PCR was performed using 60 Vbeta and 13 Jbeta primers. Per the original methods: There were about 80 million unique TCR beta chains by a later count, and about 11 million of them were shared. Measured with immunoSEQ multiplex PCR; TCRdb has only the in-frame clones, and not every one. V and J calls and clone size come straight from that table; D and trimming were deduced from the DNA. The sample holds 150,000 to 200,000 clones, around 85% seen once. The TCR sequence derives from a man between 35 and 55 years old in good health and CMV-seronegative. The sample taken for sequencing was PBMCs.

The CDR3 DNA sequence: TGTGCCATCAGGGGATCTAGCGACTCCTACGAGCAGTACTTC. Its translation is CAIRGSSDSYEQYF. The genes are TRBV10-3 and TRBJ2-5; tentatively, D is TRBD2 (6 bases). The DNA end is a closer match to TRBJ2-7, so the J assignment may be wrong. The CDR3 runs to 14 residues. Looked up from germline, CDR1 is ENHRY and CDR2 is SYGVKD.